Each of the 13 T cell receptor beta chains below was sequenced from the same sample in a study of blood T cell repertoires in COVID-19. Only in-frame clones appear in the TCRdb table, and some are missing; sequencing was by immunoSEQ multiplex PCR. The sample includes roughly 350,000 clones, about 87% of them seen just once. Sequencing was done on a sample of peripheral blood. The receptors were sampled from a woman in her forties or fifties with COVID-19, enrolled during active disease.

The chain recombines TRBV27 with TRBJ2-7; 9 nucleotides agree with TRBD1. After removal of 5 bases from V and 4 bases from J, the junction contained 6 bases not matched to a gene. This CDR3 comprises 14 residues. From germline, CDR1 is MNHEY and CDR2 SMNVEV (reference sequence). The CDR3 DNA is TGTGCCAGCAGTCCGGGACAGGGACCTTACGAGCAGTACTTC. Its translation is CASSPGQGPYEQYF.

The chain is built from TRBV5-1 and TRBJ2-7; possibly TRBD1 for D (5 bases). Germline V gene data show CDR1 as SGHRS and CDR2 as YFSETQ. CDR3 length equals 17 residues. V dropped 0 bases and J dropped 0 bases, with 16 bases sitting between them. Here the CDR3 DNA reads TGCGCCAGCAGCTTGGGACGGTGGGGCCTGAGCTCCTACGAGCAGTACTTC. Its protein is CASSLGRWGLSSYEQYF.

This chain links TRBV5-4 with TRBJ2-5, with D possibly being TRBD2 (6 bases). This CDR3 comprises 14 residues. V dropped 4 bases and J dropped 2 bases, with 12 bases sitting between them. The V gene's germline CDR1 is SGHNT and CDR2 YYREEE (reference sequence). CDR3 sequence reads: CASSIRTTQETQYF. Written as DNA, the CDR3 is TGTGCCAGCAGCATACGGACTACACAAGAGACCCAGTACTTC.

CDR3 nucleotides: TGTGCCAGCAGTGAAGGGTTGCCGGGAGGATCCAATGAGCAGTTCTTC. Translation gives CASSEGLPGGSNEQFF. This chain uses TRBV2 with TRBJ2-1; 7 bases map to TRBD2. This CDR3 spans 16 amino acids. Germline V gene data show CDR1 as SNHLY and CDR2 as FYNNEI. V lost 1 base and J lost 6; bases outside the gene matches: 9.

J is TRBJ2-7 and V is TRBV11-3; the match to TRBD1 covers 9 bases. Germline assignment: CDR1 SGHNT and CDR2 YENEEA. With 7 bases clipped from V and 1 base from J, the junction kept 8 bases outside the gene matches. The CDR3 totals 15 residues. CDR3 sequence: CASKATGGASYEQYF. The CDR3 DNA reads as TGTGCCAGCAAAGCTACAGGGGGCGCGTCCTACGAGCAGTACTTC.

The V call is TRBV6-5, the J call TRBJ1-5; no firm D call. The CDR3 has 14 residues. The germline CDR1 and CDR2 sequences are MNHEY and SVGAGI. V gave up 4 bases and J gave up 4 bases, with 11 bases separating them. Written as DNA, the CDR3 is TGTGCCAGCAGTTTACGCCCGGAGAATCAGCCCCAGCATTTT. Its protein is CASSLRPENQPQHF.

The genes are TRBV2 and TRBJ1-4; D perhaps matches TRBD1 (5 bases). Germline loops: CDR1 SNHLY, CDR2 FYNNEI. Trimming removed 3 bases from V and 7 bases from J, with 18 bases in between. This CDR3 is built from 16 residues. This CDR3 reads CASSDFPGGGVEKLFF. CDR3 coding DNA: TGTGCCAGCAGTGATTTTCCAGGCGGAGGGGTTGAAAAACTGTTTTTT. Together with reference TRBV2 and TRBJ1-4, the CDR3 gives the full variable domain: EPEVTQTPSHQVTQMGQEVILRCVPISNHLYFYWYRQILGQKVEFLVSFYNNEISEKSEIFDDQFSVERPDGSNFTLKIRSTKLEDSAMYFCASSDFPGGGVEKLFFGSGTQLSVL.

This clone was detected a few times. V gene TRBV29-1 combines with J gene TRBJ2-1; possible D gene TRBD2, 6 bases. Germline assignment: CDR1 SQVTM and CDR2 ANQGSEA. The CDR3 spans 13 residues. V gave up 7 bases and J gave up 1 base, with 11 bases separating them. The CDR3 DNA is TGCAGCGCTCACGGGAGTTCCTACAATGAGCAGTTCTTC. This translates into CSAHGSSYNEQFF.

This chain connects TRBV5-1 to TRBJ2-7; D may be TRBD1 (5 bases). V lost 7 bases and J lost 0, with 11 bases in between. Per germline, CDR1 SGHRS and CDR2 YFSETQ. This CDR3 is 13 amino acids long. CDR3 residues: CASQTASSYEQYF. The CDR3 DNA follows: TGCGCCAGCCAGACAGCGAGCTCCTACGAGCAGTACTTC.

This chain links TRBV6-5 with TRBJ1-1, with a possible D match to TRBD1 (5 bases). Germline V gene data show CDR1 as MNHEY and CDR2 as SVGAGI. V was cut by 10 bases and J by 5 bases, with 11 bases left in between. The CDR3 extends over 11 amino acids. The CDR3 nucleotides read TGTGCCACCCAGGGAAATACTGAAGCTTTCTTT. Its protein product is CATQGNTEAFF.

This clone was counted a few times. V is TRBV30 and J is TRBJ1-2; D perhaps matches TRBD1 (6 bases). Germline CDR1 GTSNPN, CDR2 SVGIG (reference sequence). This CDR3 is built from 11 residues. The germline V and J ends were trimmed by 3 bases and 8 bases, with 10 bases remaining between them. The CDR3 DNA is TGTGCCTGGAGCAGCAGGGGCGGCTACACCTTC. Residues: CAWSSRGGYTF.

The chain uses TRBV21-1 and TRBJ2-6; no DNA check was done on the table's D call, TRBD1. TRBV21-1 constitutes a pseudogene. The CDR3 is 18 residues long. The CDR3 nucleotides are TGTGCCAGCAGCAAAGTCACCCTAACAGGCGCTGGGGCCAACGTCCTGACTTTC. Residues: CASSKVTLTGAGANVLTF.

V is TRBV30 and J is TRBJ2-1; D may be TRBD2 (5 bases). This CDR3 is built from 13 residues. The germline V and J ends were trimmed by 2 bases and 2 bases, with 7 bases remaining between them. From germline, CDR1 is GTSNPN and CDR2 SVGIG (reference sequence). This CDR3 is CAWSRLTYNEQFF. For the CDR3, the DNA is TGTGCCTGGAGTCGACTAACCTACAATGAGCAGTTCTTC.